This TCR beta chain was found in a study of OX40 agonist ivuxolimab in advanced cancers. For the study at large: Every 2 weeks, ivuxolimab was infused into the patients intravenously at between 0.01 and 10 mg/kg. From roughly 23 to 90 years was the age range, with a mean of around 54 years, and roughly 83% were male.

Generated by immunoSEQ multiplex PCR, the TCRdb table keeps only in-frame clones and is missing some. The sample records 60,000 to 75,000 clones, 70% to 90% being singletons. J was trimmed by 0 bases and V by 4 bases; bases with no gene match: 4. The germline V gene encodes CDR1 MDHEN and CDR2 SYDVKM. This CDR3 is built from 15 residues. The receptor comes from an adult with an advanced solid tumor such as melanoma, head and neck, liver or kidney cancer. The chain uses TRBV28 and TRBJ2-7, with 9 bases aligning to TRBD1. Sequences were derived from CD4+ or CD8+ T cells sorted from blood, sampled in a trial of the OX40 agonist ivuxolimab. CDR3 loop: CASSSGQGLSYEQYF. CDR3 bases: TGTGCCAGCAGTTCGGGACAGGGCCTCTCCTACGAGCAGTACTTC.